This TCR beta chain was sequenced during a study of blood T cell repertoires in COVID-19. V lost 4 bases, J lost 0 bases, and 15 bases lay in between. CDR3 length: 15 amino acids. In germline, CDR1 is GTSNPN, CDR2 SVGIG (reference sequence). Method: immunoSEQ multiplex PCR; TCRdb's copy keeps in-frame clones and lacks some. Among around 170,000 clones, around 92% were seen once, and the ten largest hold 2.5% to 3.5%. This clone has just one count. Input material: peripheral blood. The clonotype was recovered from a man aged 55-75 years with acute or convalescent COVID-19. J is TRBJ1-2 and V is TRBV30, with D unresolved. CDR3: CAWNPAGPTNYGYTF. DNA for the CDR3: TGTGCCTGGAACCCGGCAGGCCCCACTAACTATGGCTACACCTTC.